A selection of T cell receptor beta chains follows, all from one sample in a study of cytomegalovirus exposure and HLA in healthy donors. Clones were read by immunoSEQ multiplex PCR, and TCRdb kept only the in-frame ones, dropping some. This table has 110,000 to 150,000 clones, about 75% appearing once. Material for sequencing was PBMCs. The receptors here all came from a man between 60 and 75 years old in good health and CMV-seronegative. Both conserved end residues are part of each CDR3. A D gene is named only where the DNA matches it firmly. Expanded clones get a size class; other rows say once, few or many, or leave the size out.

size | D | J | V | CDR3 | DNA
. | . | TRBJ2-5 | TRBV30 | CAWKDSKETQYF | TGTGCCTGGAAGGACTCGAAAGAGACCCAGTACTTC
few | TRBD2 | TRBJ2-1 | TRBV30 | CAWSVGSGRASQFF | TGTGCCTGGAGTGTCGGTAGCGGGAGGGCCTCGCAGTTCTTC
few | TRBD1 | TRBJ1-1 | TRBV7-3 | CASSLNPGTGAFEAFF | TGTGCCAGCAGCTTAAATCCCGGGACAGGGGCATTCGAAGCTTTCTTT
. | TRBD1 | TRBJ1-1 | TRBV28 | CASSLWRREVQGGLTEAFF | TGTGCCAGCAGTTTATGGCGAAGGGAGGTACAGGGGGGCCTTACTGAAGCTTTCTTT
. | TRBD2 | TRBJ2-5 | TRBV5-1 | CASSVSGEGEETQYF | TGCGCCAGCAGCGTTTCGGGGGAGGGCGAAGAGACCCAGTACTTC
. | . | TRBJ2-6 | TRBV5-1 | CASSSSSGANVLTF | TGCGCCAGCAGCTCGAGCTCTGGGGCCAACGTCCTGACTTTC
. | . | TRBJ2-2 | TRBV29-1 | CSVEDLRRGGELFF | TGCAGCGTTGAAGATCTTAGGAGGGGCGGGGAGCTGTTTTTT
few | . | TRBJ2-7 | TRBV29-1 | CSVALASYEQYF | TGCAGCGTTGCCCTAGCTTCCTACGAGCAGTACTTC
. | TRBD2 | TRBJ2-5 | TRBV7-9 | CSSSTGLVHYF | TGTTCCAGCAGCACAGGACTAGTACACTACTTC
many | TRBD1 | TRBJ1-1 | TRBV7-9 | CASSPPGTGNTEAFF | TGTGCCAGCAGCCCACCCGGGACAGGTAACACTGAAGCTTTCTTT
. | . | TRBJ1-3 | TRBV10-3 | CAISEIQLSSGNTIYF | TGTGCCATCAGTGAAATACAGCTGAGCTCTGGAAACACCATATATTTT
. | TRBD1 | TRBJ1-2 | TRBV7-9 | CASSPGQGYGYTF | TGTGCCAGCAGCCCAGGACAGGGCTATGGCTACACCTTC
few | . | TRBJ2-6 | TRBV5-1 | CASSFDRPSSGANVLTF | TGCGCCAGCAGCTTCGACAGGCCGAGCTCTGGGGCCAACGTCCTGACTTTC
few | . | TRBJ2-3 | TRBV5-4 | CASRNPGTDTQYF | TGTGCCAGCAGAAACCCGGGCACAGATACGCAGTATTTT
few | TRBD1 | TRBJ2-1 | TRBV7-3 | CASSKQTGAGGNEQFF | TGTGCCAGCAGCAAACAGACAGGGGCCGGTGGAAATGAGCAGTTCTTC
. | TRBD2 | TRBJ2-2 | TRBV5-4 | CASSSRTSGREGGDTGELFF | TGTGCCAGCAGCTCTCGGACTAGCGGGAGGGAAGGAGGCGACACCGGGGAGCTGTTTTTT
. | . | TRBJ2-1 | TRBV19 | CASFTSLTEQFF | TGTGCCAGTTTCACTTCTTTAACTGAGCAGTTCTTC
few | . | TRBJ2-2 | TRBV10-3 | CAISDNGMTGELFF | TGTGCCATCAGTGATAACGGGATGACCGGGGAGCTGTTTTTT
. | TRBD1 | TRBJ1-6 | TRBV6-1 | CASSRRTGGSPLHF | TGTGCCAGCAGTCGCAGGACAGGGGGTTCACCCCTCCACTTT
. | TRBD1 | TRBJ2-2 | TRBV6-5 | CASRRGQDTGELFF | TGTGCCAGCAGGAGGGGACAGGACACCGGGGAGCTGTTTTTT
once | . | TRBJ1-2 | TRBV7-2 | CASSLDGAAYGYTF | TGTGCCAGCAGCTTAGATGGGGCCGCCTATGGCTACACCTTC
. | TRBD2 | TRBJ2-3 | TRBV27 | CASSFWTAGGQDTQYF | TGTGCCAGCAGCTTCTGGACAGCGGGAGGGCAGGATACGCAGTATTTT
. | . | TRBJ1-5 | TRBV7-9 | CASSLGKREQPQHF | TGTGCCAGCAGCTTAGGGAAAAGGGAGCAGCCCCAGCATTTT
few | TRBD1 | TRBJ1-5 | TRBV2 | CASKGDRGRDQPQHF | TGTGCCAGCAAGGGGGACAGGGGGCGGGATCAGCCCCAGCATTTT
. | . | TRBJ1-4 | TRBV28 | CASQSDRYNEEVFF | TGTGCCAGTCAATCGGACAGATATAATGAGGAGGTGTTTTTT
. | TRBD2 | TRBJ2-1 | TRBV30 | CAWSVPLTSSHRFF | TGTGCCTGGAGTGTTCCCCTGACTAGCTCCCATCGGTTCTTC
few | . | TRBJ1-5 | TRBV19 | CASVGQGMRNQPQHF | TGTGCCAGTGTCGGGCAGGGAATGCGCAATCAGCCCCAGCATTTT
. | . | TRBJ2-7 | TRBV28 | CASSPRYEQYF | TGTGCCAGCAGTCCCCGTTACGAGCAGTACTTC
. | . | TRBJ2-7 | TRBV7-9 | CASSVYREGDEQYF | TGTGCCAGCAGCGTTTACAGGGAGGGCGACGAGCAGTACTTC
. | . | TRBJ1-2 | TRBV9 | CASSVGRTHYGYTF | TGTGCCAGCAGCGTAGGAAGAACTCACTATGGCTACACCTTC
. | . | TRBJ1-1 | TRBV19 | CAAKDKRGGTEAFF | TGTGCCGCAAAAGATAAAAGGGGAGGAACTGAAGCTTTCTTT
once | . | TRBJ2-2 | TRBV7-2 | CASSLAPRLNTGELFF | TGTGCCAGCAGCTTAGCTCCCAGATTGAACACCGGGGAGCTGTTTTTT
. | . | TRBJ2-5 | TRBV7-3 | CASSLSYSQETQYF | TGTGCCAGCAGCTTAAGTTACAGTCAAGAGACCCAGTACTTC
once | . | TRBJ2-4 | TRBV6-5 | CASSPGILAKNIQYF | TGTGCCAGCAGTCCGGGGATCCTAGCCAAAAACATTCAGTACTTC
few | TRBD1 | TRBJ2-2 | TRBV10-3 | CAIGGQGTNTGELFF | TGTGCCATCGGGGGACAGGGCACCAACACCGGGGAGCTGTTTTTT
. | . | TRBJ2-1 | TRBV12-5 | CASGSHNEQFF | TGTGCTAGTGGAAGCCACAATGAGCAGTTCTTC
. | . | TRBJ2-1 | TRBV28 | CASRARTTGNEQFF | TGTGCCAGCCGTGCCAGGACGACAGGCAATGAGCAGTTCTTC
. | TRBD2 | TRBJ2-1 | TRBV9 | CASSVGVAGYNEQFF | TGTGCCAGCAGCGTAGGAGTAGCGGGGTACAATGAGCAGTTCTTC
. | . | TRBJ1-4 | TRBV6-1 | CASSTGLANEKLFF | TGTGCCAGCAGTACAGGTCTCGCGAATGAAAAACTGTTTTTT
. | TRBD1 | TRBJ1-2 | TRBV7-2 | CASSFHSGTGDYGYTF | TGTGCCAGCAGCTTCCACTCCGGGACAGGAGACTATGGCTACACCTTC
. | TRBD1 | TRBJ1-3 | TRBV9 | CASSSGQALSGNTIYF | TGTGCCAGCAGCTCCGGACAGGCCCTCTCTGGAAACACCATATATTTT
. | TRBD2 | TRBJ2-3 | TRBV9 | CASSVAPSGPSTDTQYF | TGTGCCAGCAGCGTAGCTCCTAGCGGGCCTAGCACAGATACGCAGTATTTT
. | TRBD1 | TRBJ1-1 | TRBV5-6 | CASSLEQGASTEAFF | TGTGCCAGCAGCTTAGAGCAGGGGGCAAGCACTGAAGCTTTCTTT
. | . | TRBJ1-2 | TRBV29-1 | CSVGVGPGGGRDYGYTF | TGCAGCGTTGGGGTCGGACCGGGAGGGGGGCGCGACTATGGCTACACCTTC
once | TRBD1 | TRBJ1-5 | TRBV23-1 | CASSFGTGFRRPQHF | TGCGCCAGCTCATTCGGGACAGGGTTTCGCCGGCCCCAGCATTTT
. | TRBD2 | TRBJ2-1 | TRBV10-3 | CAISESASGTSGNNEQFF | TGTGCCATCAGTGAGTCGGCTTCCGGGACTAGCGGAAACAATGAGCAGTTCTTC
. | . | TRBJ2-1 | TRBV7-3 | CASSPIVSGEQFF | TGTGCCAGCAGCCCCATAGTATCCGGTGAGCAGTTCTTC
few | . | TRBJ2-7 | TRBV9 | CASSVQSGSYEQYF | TGTGCCAGCAGCGTACAGTCAGGCTCCTACGAGCAGTACTTC
. | TRBD2 | TRBJ2-1 | TRBV13 | CASSGLAGAANEQFF | TGTGCCAGCAGCGGGTTAGCGGGGGCGGCTAATGAGCAGTTCTTC
. | TRBD2 | TRBJ2-1 | TRBV28 | CASSSPSGRAGNEQFF | TGTGCCAGCAGTTCCCCTAGCGGGAGGGCCGGTAATGAGCAGTTCTTC
. | TRBD2 | TRBJ2-3 | TRBV6-5 | CASSQLAGNTDTQYF | TGTGCCAGCAGCCAATTAGCGGGCAACACAGATACGCAGTATTTT
. | TRBD1 | TRBJ2-7 | TRBV25-1 | CASRDRGYTIEQYF | TGTGCCAGCAGAGACAGGGGATATACCATCGAGCAGTACTTC
. | . | TRBJ2-7 | TRBV6-5 | CASSTTAPASYEQYF | TGTGCCAGCAGTACCACAGCTCCCGCCTCTTACGAGCAGTACTTC
once | . | TRBJ2-5 | TRBV2 | CASSDAAVKQETQYF | TGTGCCAGCAGTGATGCGGCAGTCAAACAAGAGACCCAGTACTTC
. | . | TRBJ1-3 | TRBV18 | CASSTTSEGASGNTIYF | TGTGCCAGCTCAACCACTTCGGAAGGGGCGTCTGGAAACACCATATATTTT
. | TRBD1 | TRBJ2-3 | TRBV12-5 | CASGTGVTDTQYF | TGTGCTAGTGGAACAGGGGTGACAGATACGCAGTATTTT
. | . | TRBJ2-7 | TRBV5-1 | CASSLAAGGTYEQYF | TGCGCCAGCAGCTTGGCGGCAGGGGGGACCTACGAGCAGTACTTC
. | . | TRBJ1-1 | TRBV11-3 | CASSLETGTNTEAFF | TGTGCCAGCAGCTTAGAAACAGGGACGAACACTGAAGCTTTCTTT
few | TRBD1 | TRBJ2-1 | TRBV7-2 | CASSFTGGAGNEQFF | TGTGCCAGCAGTTTTACAGGGGGCGCGGGGAATGAGCAGTTCTTC